The TCR beta chain under discussion was sequenced for a study of blood T cell repertoires in COVID-19. For the study at large: Both acute and convalescent COVID-19 samples were obtained from the United States, Italy and Spain.

Sequencing used immunoSEQ multiplex PCR; TCRdb keeps in-frame clones, though not all of them. Found here are some 190,000 clones, roughly 79% of them singletons; the top ten hold approximately 9.9%. Germline V lookup: CDR1 SGHTS, CDR2 YDEGEE. Trimming pared 4 bases from V and 5 bases from J, leaving 22 bases between. The CDR3 contains 17 residues. The TCR comes from a woman between 40 and 50 years old with COVID-19, enrolled during active disease. The chain recombines TRBV5-8 with TRBJ2-1; maybe TRBD2 (6 bases). Sequenced material: peripheral blood. In DNA, the CDR3 is TGTGCCAGCAGCCGGGGTCGCGGGAACCTTTTAAACAATGAGCAGTTCTTC. Translating gives CASSRGRGNLLNNEQFF.